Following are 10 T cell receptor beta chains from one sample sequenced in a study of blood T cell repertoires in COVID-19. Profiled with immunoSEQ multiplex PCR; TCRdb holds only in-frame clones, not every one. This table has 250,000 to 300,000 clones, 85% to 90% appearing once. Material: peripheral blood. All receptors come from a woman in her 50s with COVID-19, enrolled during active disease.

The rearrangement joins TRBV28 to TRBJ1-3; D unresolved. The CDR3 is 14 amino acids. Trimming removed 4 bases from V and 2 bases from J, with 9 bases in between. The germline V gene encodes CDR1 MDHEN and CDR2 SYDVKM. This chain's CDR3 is CASSSQVTGNTIYF. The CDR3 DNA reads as TGTGCCAGCAGTTCCCAGGTGACTGGAAACACCATATATTTT.

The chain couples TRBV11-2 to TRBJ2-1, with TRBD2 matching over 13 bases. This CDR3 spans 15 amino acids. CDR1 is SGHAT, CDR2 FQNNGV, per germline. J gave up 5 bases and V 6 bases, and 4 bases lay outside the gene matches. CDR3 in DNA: TGTGCCAGCAGACGACTAGCGGGAGGCAACAATGAGCAGTTCTTC. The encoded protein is CASRRLAGGNNEQFF.

The CDR3 region has the DNA TGTGCCACCAGTGACCCAGGGGGTCCCACAGATACGCAGTATTTT. This encodes CATSDPGGPTDTQYF. The gene calls are TRBV24-1 and TRBJ2-3; 7 nucleotides align to TRBD1. The CDR3 is made up of 15 amino acids. The germline V gene encodes CDR1 KGHDR and CDR2 SFDVKD. V lost 4 bases to trimming and J lost 2 bases; unmatched junction nucleotides: 5.

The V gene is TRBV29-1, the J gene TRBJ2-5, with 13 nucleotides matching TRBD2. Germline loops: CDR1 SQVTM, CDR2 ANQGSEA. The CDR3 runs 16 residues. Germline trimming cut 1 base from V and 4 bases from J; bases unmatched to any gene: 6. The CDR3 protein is CSVEGSGLAGVETQYF. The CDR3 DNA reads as TGCAGCGTTGAAGGTTCCGGACTAGCGGGAGTAGAGACCCAGTACTTC.

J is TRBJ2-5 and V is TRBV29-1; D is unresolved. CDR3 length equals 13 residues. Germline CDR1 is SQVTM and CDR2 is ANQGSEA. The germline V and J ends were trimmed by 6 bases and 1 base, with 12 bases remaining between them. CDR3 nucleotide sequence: TGCAGCGTGCTGATGTACAGCCAAGAGACCCAGTACTTC. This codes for CSVLMYSQETQYF. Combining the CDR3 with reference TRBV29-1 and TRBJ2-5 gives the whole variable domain SAVISQKPSRDICQRGTSLTIQCQVDSQVTMMFWYRQQPGQSLTLIATANQGSEATYESGFVIDKFPISRPNLTFSTLTVSNMSPEDSSIYLCSVLMYSQETQYFGPGTRLLVL.

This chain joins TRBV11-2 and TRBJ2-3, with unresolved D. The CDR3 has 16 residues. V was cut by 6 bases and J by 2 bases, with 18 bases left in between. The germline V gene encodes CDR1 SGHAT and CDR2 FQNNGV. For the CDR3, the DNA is TGTGCCAGCAGAAACCCCGAGAGCGAGGCCACAGATACGCAGTATTTT. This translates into CASRNPESEATDTQYF.

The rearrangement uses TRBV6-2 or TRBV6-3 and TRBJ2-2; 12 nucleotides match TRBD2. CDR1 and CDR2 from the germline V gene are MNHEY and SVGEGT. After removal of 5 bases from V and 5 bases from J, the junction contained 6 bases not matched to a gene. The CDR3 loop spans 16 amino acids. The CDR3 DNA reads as TGTGCCAGCAGTACCCCTAGCGGGAGGGAGACCGGGGAGCTGTTTTTT. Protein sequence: CASSTPSGRETGELFF.

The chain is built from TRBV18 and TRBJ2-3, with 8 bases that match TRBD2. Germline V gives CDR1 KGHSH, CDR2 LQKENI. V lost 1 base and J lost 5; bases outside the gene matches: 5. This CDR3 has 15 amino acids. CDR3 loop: CASSPRFREGDTQYF. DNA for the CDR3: TGTGCCAGCTCACCACGTTTTCGGGAGGGAGATACGCAGTATTTT.

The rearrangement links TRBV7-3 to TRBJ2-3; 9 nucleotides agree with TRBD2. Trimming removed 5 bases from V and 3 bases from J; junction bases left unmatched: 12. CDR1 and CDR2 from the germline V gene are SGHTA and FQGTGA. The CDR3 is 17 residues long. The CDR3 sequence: CASSPSIFAGGTDTQYF. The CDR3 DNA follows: TGTGCCAGCAGCCCCTCGATTTTTGCGGGAGGGACAGATACGCAGTATTTT.

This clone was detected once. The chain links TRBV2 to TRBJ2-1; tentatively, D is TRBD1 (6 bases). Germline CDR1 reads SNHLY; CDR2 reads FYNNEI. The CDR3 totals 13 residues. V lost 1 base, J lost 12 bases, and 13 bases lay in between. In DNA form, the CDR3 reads TGTGCCAGCAGTGAAGGCCAGGGGAGTCGGCAGTTCTTC. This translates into CASSEGQGSRQFF. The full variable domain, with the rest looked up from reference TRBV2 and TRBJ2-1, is EPEVTQTPSHQVTQMGQEVILRCVPISNHLYFYWYRQILGQKVEFLVSFYNNEISEKSEIFDDQFSVERPDGSNFTLKIRSTKLEDSAMYFCASSEGQGSRQFFGPGTRLTVL.